This TCR beta chain was captured by sequencing in a study of blood T cell repertoires in COVID-19. Looking at the study overall: The cDNA or gDNA used as material had been derived from T cells, B-cell-depleted T cells, or PBMCs.

Study processing details: Amplification of reference gene primers provided the estimated nucleated cell counts. Repertoires were generated with immunoSEQ multiplex PCR, while TCRdb's copy carries only in-frame clones and drops some. V, J and clone size are taken as reported in that table, and D and trimming were inferred from the DNA itself. The table records a few hundred thousand clones, 87% of them present only once. Germline V gene data show CDR1 as MNHEY and CDR2 as SVGAGI. This CDR3 has 16 amino acids. With 4 bases removed from V and 6 bases from J, the gap between germline ends came to 21 bases. Two negative PCRs, clearance, or symptom resolution had been documented for recovered Cohort 3 donors.

The clonotype was recovered from a woman between 45 and 65 years old who had recovered from COVID-19. Sequencing was done on a sample of PBMCs or T cells enriched from blood (not recorded which). This chain links TRBV6-5 with TRBJ1-1; D remains ambiguous. The CDR3 protein is CASSSTERLTHAEAFF. CDR3 coding DNA: TGTGCCAGCAGTTCTACGGAGCGCCTGACTCACGCTGAAGCTTTCTTT.